This TCR beta chain was documented in a study of PD-1 blockade in classical Hodgkin lymphoma. The study's findings and limits: Newly diagnosed and completely responding patients shared comparable baseline diversity.

The assay was immunoSEQ multiplex PCR, and TCRdb's table has in-frame clones only and misses some. Of about 15,000 clones listed, over 70% are singletons. Germline V gene sequence: CDR1 SGHDN, CDR2 FVKESK. CDR3 length: 15 amino acids. V lost 0 bases and J 2 bases, leaving 10 bases between the germline ends. In the case of this clone: Its matching antigen is unknown.

Brentuximab vedotin exposure varied among the patients, all of whom had relapsed after autologous stem cell transplantation. The sequence came from a human donor with classical Hodgkin lymphoma. The V call is TRBV14, the J call TRBJ1-2; possible D gene TRBD1, 6 bases. Sequenced material: peripheral blood mononuclear cells (PBMCs), taken before the second cycle of nivolumab. CDR3: CASSQDPGGNYGYTF. In DNA form, the CDR3 reads TGTGCCAGCAGCCAAGATCCGGGGGGCAACTATGGCTACACCTTC.